The rows below give T cell receptor beta chains drawn from one sample of a study of naive and memory T cell subsets. TCRdb reanalysed the 5' RACE reads using MiXCR and keeps one entry per CDR3 protein. The sample includes tens of thousands of distinct CDR3 sequences, about 7% of them seen just once. The receptors were sampled from a male donor in good health. The CDR3 runs from the conserved cysteine through the conserved F or W. The D gene is left open where the match is weak. Some rows have no size entry. The others give once, few or many, or a class for an expanded clone.

abundance	v_gene	d_gene	j_gene	CDR3aa	CDR3nt
few	TRBV2	NA	TRBJ2-7	CASSSDGPYEQYF	TGTGCCAGCAGTTCTGACGGACCCTACGAGCAGTACTTC
many	TRBV18	NA	TRBJ2-5	CASSPLIQETQYF	TGTGCCAGCTCCCCTCTGATTCAAGAGACCCAGTACTTC
NA	TRBV7-7	TRBD2	TRBJ2-5	CASSLDVGGQETQYF	TGTGCCAGCAGCTTAGACGTGGGGGGGCAAGAGACCCAGTACTTC
many	TRBV7-9	NA	TRBJ2-7	CASSPEGTVSSYEQYF	TGTGCCAGCAGCCCGGAAGGGACTGTGAGCTCCTACGAGCAGTACTTC
NA	TRBV5-1	TRBD1	TRBJ2-7	CASSSDRGSYEQYF	TGCGCCAGCAGCTCGGACAGGGGGTCCTACGAGCAGTACTTC
NA	TRBV19	NA	TRBJ1-2	CASINSAAGLNYGYTF	TGTGCCAGTATCAACAGTGCCGCTGGCCTTAACTATGGCTACACCTTC
NA	TRBV29-1	TRBD2	TRBJ2-1	CSVIARGAEGNEQFF	TGCAGCGTCATAGCGCGGGGGGCCGAGGGCAATGAGCAGTTCTTC
NA	TRBV7-9	NA	TRBJ1-2	CATGSVGGADYGYTF	TGTGCCACCGGAAGCGTGGGGGGCGCAGACTATGGCTACACCTTC
many	TRBV30	TRBD2	TRBJ2-3	CAWSVVSGRDTQYF	TGTGCCTGGAGTGTAGTGAGCGGGAGAGATACGCAGTATTTT
NA	TRBV29-1	NA	TRBJ2-2	CSVSGTSGELFF	TGCAGCGTTTCCGGGACCTCCGGGGAGCTGTTTTTT
NA	TRBV3-1	NA	TRBJ2-3	CASSQDHSQTRTQYF	TGTGCCAGCAGCCAAGACCACTCTCAGACCCGCACGCAGTATTTT